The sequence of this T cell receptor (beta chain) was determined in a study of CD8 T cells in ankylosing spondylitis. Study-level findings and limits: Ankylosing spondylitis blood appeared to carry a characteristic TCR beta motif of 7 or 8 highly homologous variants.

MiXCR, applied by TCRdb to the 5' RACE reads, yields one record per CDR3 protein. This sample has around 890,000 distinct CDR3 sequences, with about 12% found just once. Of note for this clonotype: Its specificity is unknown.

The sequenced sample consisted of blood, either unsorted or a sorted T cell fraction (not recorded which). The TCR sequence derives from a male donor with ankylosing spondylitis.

CDR3 sequence: CATSDDRVNTGELFF. The DNA of the CDR3 is TGTGCCACCAGTGATGATAGGGTTAACACCGGGGAGCTGTTTTTT. The chain links TRBV24-1 to TRBJ2-2; D uncertain. CDR1 and CDR2 from the germline V gene are KGHDR and SFDVKD. CDR3 length: 15 amino acids. V lost 3 bases and J 2 bases, leaving 9 bases between the germline ends.